Listed here is a single TCR beta chain. What antigen it recognizes has not been identified. Base-call qualities are not available, and no considerably larger clone is one nucleotide away. Each collaborating institution followed its own protocols to collect whole blood in K2EDTA tubes. For TCRbeta analysis, collaborators shipped samples in one of three forms: frozen whole blood, isolated PBMCs, or DNA extracted from either of those sample types. TCRbeta CDR3 regions were amplified from genomic DNA using the immunoSEQ Assay, a bias-controlled multiplex PCR. As for the authors' bioinformatics: The number of nucleated cells in each sample was estimated from the amplification of reference gene primers within the assay. Sequence reads were collapsed and filtered to measure the absolute abundance of every unique TCRbeta CDR3 rearrangement. Productive Simpson clonality was computed per sample as the square root of Simpson's diversity index over productive rearrangements. This is the immuneACCESS table as TCRdb keeps it, with only in-frame sequences that have V and J called. A part of the clones is gone; compared with another copy, unresolved V genes explain less than half, and the rest is unexplained. V and J calls and clone size are given by that table; D and trimming were obtained from the DNA. This sample is represented by under 150,000 clones; 75% to 90% of them were singletons. The leading ten clones occupy 18% of the sample.

The record originates from a study of blood T cell repertoires in COVID-19 (dated by TCRdb to the early 2020s). Background for the entire study: The collaborator samples originated in the United States, Italy and Spain and spanned the acute and convalescent phases of COVID-19. The prospective study material was composed of cDNA or gDNA derived from T cells, B-cell-depleted T cells, or PBMCs. Subjects who had been exposed to COVID-19, were actively infected with it, or had recovered from it provided the deeply sampled blood TCRbeta repertoires that made up the dataset. The repertoires were released in a freely available public database intended as a resource for research on the immune response to SARS-CoV-2. The samples were drawn from two sources: the first 160 participants of the ongoing ImmuneRACE study, and 950 to 1,500 subjects contributed by 6 global collaborators. A de-identified subject ID, COVID-19 status, age in years and sex were almost always included in the sample metadata. HLA class I and class II types, where available, came from metadata supplied by the sample provider rather than from assay-based typing.

Broader findings and caveats from the paper: How much clinical and demographic metadata was included differed by source and by participant, and the metadata was provided uncurated.

The CDR3 numbers 17 residues from cysteine through phenylalanine. Just the 51-base CDR3 DNA is kept, in frame starting at base 1. Clipping removes 3 bases from V and 4 bases from J, with 11 as the unmatched junction base count. Taken from the germline V gene, the CDR1 and CDR2 loops are MNHNS and SASEGT. Sequencing was done on a sample of peripheral blood. This sequence originates from a man aged 50 to 59 with active or convalescent COVID-19. Recombination linked TRBV6-1 to TRBJ1-4, and TRBD1 matches 7 of the central bases. The bases read TGTGCCAGCAGTGATCTAGCCGGGACAGTGTATAATGAAAAACTGTTTTTT. It encodes CASSDLAGTVYNEKLFF.